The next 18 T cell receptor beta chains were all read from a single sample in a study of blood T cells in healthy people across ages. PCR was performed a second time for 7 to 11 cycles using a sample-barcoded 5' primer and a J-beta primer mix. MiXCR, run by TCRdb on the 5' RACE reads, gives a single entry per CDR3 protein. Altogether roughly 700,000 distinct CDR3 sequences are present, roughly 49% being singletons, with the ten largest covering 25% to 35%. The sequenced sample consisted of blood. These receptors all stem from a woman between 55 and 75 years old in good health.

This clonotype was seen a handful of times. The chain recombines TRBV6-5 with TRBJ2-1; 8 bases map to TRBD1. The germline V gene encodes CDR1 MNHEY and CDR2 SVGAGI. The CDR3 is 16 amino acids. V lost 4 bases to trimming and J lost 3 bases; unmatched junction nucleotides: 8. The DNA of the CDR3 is TGTGCCAGCAGTTTCGGGACAGGCCTATTCTACAATGAGCAGTTCTTC. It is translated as CASSFGTGLFYNEQFF.

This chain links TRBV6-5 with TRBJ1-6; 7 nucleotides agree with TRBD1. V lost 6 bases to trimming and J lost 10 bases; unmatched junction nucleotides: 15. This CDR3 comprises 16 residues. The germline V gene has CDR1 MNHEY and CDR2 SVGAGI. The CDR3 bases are TGTGCCAGCAGCCCGAGGATCGGACAGGTTGGATCACCCCTCCACTTT. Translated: CASSPRIGQVGSPLHF.

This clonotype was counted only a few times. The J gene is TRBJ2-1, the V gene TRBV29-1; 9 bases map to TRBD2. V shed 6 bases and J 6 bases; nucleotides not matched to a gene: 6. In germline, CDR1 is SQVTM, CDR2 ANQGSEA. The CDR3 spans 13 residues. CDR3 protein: CSVGGTSTNEQFF. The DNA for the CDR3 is TGCAGCGTGGGAGGGACTAGCACCAATGAGCAGTTCTTC.

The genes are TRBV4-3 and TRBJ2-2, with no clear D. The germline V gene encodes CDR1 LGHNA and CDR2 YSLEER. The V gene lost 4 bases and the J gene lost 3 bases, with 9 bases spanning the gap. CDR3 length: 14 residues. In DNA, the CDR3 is TGCGCCAGCAGCCTCCGAGAGGACACCGGGGAGCTGTTTTTT. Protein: CASSLREDTGELFF.

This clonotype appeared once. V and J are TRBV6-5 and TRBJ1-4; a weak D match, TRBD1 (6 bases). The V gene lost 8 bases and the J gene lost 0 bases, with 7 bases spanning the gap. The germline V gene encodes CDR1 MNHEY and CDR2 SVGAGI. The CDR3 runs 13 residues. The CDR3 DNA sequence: TGTGCCAGCGGGACAACAACTAATGAAAAACTGTTTTTT. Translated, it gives CASGTTTNEKLFF.

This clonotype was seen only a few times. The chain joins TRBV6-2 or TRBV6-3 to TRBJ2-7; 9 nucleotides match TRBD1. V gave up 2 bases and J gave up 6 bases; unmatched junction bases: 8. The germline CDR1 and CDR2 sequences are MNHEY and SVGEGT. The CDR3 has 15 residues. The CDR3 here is CASSYASDRGGEQYF. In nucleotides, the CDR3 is TGTGCCAGCAGTTACGCTTCGGACAGGGGAGGCGAGCAGTACTTC.

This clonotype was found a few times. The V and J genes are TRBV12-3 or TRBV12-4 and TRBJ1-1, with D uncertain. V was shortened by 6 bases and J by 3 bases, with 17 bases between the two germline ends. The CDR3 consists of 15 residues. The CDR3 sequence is CASSLVEVMDTEAFF. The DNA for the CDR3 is TGTGCCAGCAGCCTGGTGGAGGTGATGGACACTGAAGCTTTCTTT.

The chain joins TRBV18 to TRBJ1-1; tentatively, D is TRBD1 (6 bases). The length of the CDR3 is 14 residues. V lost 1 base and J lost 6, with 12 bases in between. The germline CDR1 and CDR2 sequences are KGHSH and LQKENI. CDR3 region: CASSPQTGRSEAFF. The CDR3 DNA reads TGTGCCAGCTCACCACAGACAGGAAGGTCTGAAGCTTTCTTT.

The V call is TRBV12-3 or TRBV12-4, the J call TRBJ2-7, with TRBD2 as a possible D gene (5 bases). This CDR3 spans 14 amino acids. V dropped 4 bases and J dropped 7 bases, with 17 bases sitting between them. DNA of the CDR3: TGTGCCAGCAGTTCGTCGCCGAGGGTGATTGAGCAGTACTTC. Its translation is CASSSSPRVIEQYF.

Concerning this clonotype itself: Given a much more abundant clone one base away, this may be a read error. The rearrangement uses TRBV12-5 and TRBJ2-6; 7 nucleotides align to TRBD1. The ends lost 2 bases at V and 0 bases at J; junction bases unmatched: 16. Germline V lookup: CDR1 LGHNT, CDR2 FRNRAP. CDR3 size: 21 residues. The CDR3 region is CASGLPHKRTGPYSGANVLTF. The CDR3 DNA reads TGTGCTAGTGGTTTGCCGCACAAACGGACAGGCCCTTACTCTGGGGCCAACGTCCTGACTTTC.

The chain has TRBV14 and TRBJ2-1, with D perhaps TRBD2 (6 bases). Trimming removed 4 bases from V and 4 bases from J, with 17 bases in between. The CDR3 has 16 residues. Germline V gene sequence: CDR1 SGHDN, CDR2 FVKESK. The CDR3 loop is CASSPILTGAYNEQFF. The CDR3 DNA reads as TGTGCCAGCAGCCCGATACTAACGGGAGCGTACAATGAGCAGTTCTTC.

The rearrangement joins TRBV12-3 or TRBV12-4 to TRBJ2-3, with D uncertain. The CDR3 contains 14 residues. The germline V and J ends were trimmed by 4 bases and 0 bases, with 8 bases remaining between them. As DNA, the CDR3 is TGTGCCAGCAGTTGCTTGGGGAGCACAGATACGCAGTATTTT. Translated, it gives CASSCLGSTDTQYF.

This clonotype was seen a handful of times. DNA for the CDR3: TGCAGCGCCGGACGAGGGTCATACACCTACGAGCAGTACTTC. Its translation is CSAGRGSYTYEQYF. The chain joins TRBV29-1 to TRBJ2-7; possible D gene TRBD2, 5 bases. Looked up from germline, CDR1 is SQVTM and CDR2 is ANQGSEA. The CDR3 consists of 14 residues. Between the trimmed V and J ends, which lost 7 bases and 2 bases, there was a span of 18 bases.

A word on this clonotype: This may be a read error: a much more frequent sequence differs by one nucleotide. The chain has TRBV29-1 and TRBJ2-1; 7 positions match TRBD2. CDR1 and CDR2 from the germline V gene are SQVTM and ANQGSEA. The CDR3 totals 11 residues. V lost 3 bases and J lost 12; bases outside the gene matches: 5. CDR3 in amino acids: CSVDEVAGQFF. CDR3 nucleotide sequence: TGCAGCGTTGATGAGGTAGCGGGGCAGTTCTTC.

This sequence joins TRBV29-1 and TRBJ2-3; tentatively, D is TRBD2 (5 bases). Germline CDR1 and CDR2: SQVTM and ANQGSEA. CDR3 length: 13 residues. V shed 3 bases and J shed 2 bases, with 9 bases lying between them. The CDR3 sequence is CSVDRGPTDTQYF. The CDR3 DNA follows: TGCAGCGTTGACCGAGGGCCCACAGATACGCAGTATTTT.

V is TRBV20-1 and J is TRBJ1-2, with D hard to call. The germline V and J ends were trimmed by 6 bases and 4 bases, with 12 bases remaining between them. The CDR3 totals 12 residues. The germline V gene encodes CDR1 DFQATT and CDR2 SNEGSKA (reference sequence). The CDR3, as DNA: TGCAGTGCAACCGGGCAACTCTATGGCTACACCTTC. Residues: CSATGQLYGYTF.

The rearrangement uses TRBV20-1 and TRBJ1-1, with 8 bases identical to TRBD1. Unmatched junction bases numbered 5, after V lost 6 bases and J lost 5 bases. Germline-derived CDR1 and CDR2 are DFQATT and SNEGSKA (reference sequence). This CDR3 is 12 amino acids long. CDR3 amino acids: CSADRGSTEAFF. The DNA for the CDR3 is TGCAGTGCAGACAGGGGTAGTACTGAAGCTTTCTTT.

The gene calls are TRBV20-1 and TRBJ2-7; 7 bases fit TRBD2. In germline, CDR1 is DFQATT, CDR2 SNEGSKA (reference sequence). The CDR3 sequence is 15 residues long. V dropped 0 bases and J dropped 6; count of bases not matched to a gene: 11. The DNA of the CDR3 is TGCAGTGCTAGAGATTCCGGGACTACCGCCCGCGAGCAGTACTTC. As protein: CSARDSGTTAREQYF.